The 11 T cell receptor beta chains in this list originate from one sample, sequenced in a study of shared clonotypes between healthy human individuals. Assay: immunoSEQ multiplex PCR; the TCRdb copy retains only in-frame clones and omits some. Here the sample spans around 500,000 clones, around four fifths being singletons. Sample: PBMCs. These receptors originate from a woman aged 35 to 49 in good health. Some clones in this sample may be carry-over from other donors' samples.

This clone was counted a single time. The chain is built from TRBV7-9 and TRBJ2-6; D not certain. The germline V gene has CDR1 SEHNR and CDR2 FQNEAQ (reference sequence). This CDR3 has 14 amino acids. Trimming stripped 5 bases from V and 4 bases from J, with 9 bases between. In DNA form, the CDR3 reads TGTGCCAGCAGCCCCACCGCCGGGGCCAACGTCCTGACTTTC. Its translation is CASSPTAGANVLTF.

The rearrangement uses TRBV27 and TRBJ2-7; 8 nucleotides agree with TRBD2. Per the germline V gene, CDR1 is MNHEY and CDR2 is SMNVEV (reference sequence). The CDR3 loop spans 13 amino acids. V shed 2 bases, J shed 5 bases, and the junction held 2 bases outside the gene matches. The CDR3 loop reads CASSLGTSNEQYF. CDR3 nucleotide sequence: TGTGCCAGCAGTTTAGGGACTAGTAACGAGCAGTACTTC.

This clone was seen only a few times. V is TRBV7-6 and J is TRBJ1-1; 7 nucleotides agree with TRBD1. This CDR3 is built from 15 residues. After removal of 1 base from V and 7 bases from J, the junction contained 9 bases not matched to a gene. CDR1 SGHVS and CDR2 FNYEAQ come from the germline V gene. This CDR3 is CASSLGDRRGGEAFF. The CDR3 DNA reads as TGTGCCAGCAGCTTAGGGGACAGACGTGGGGGTGAAGCTTTCTTT. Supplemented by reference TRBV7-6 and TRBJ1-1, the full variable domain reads GAGVSQSPRYKVTKRGQDVALRCDPISGHVSLYWYRQALGQGPEFLTYFNYEAQQDKSGLPNDRFSAERPEGSISTLTIQRTEQRDSAMYRCASSLGDRRGGEAFFGQGTRLTVV.

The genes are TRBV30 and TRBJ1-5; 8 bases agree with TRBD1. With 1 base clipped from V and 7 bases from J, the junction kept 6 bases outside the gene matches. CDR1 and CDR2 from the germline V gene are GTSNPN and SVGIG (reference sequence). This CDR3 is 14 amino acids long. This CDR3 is CAWSAGQGRQPQHF. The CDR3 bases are TGTGCCTGGAGTGCCGGACAGGGAAGACAGCCCCAGCATTTT.

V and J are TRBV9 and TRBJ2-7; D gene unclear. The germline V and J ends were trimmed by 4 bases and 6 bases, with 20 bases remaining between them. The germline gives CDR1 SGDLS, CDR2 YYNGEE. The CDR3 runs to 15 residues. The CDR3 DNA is TGTGCCAGCAGCCCCCCCTTGTCCCGGTTTGGCGAGCAGTACTTC. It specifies CASSPPLSRFGEQYF.

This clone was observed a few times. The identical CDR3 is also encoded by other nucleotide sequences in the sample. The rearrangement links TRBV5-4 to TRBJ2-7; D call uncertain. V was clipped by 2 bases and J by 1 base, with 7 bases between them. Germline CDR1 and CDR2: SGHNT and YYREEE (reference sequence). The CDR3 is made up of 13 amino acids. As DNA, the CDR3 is TGTGCCAGCAGCTTAGGCAATTCCTACGAGCAGTACTTC. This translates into CASSLGNSYEQYF.

The CDR3 sequence is CAIRGTSSSYEQYF. The CDR3 nucleotides are TGTGCCATCAGAGGGACATCTAGCTCCTACGAGCAGTACTTC. The chain combines TRBV10-3 with TRBJ2-5, with D perhaps matching TRBD1 (6 bases). The DNA matches TRBJ2-7 better at its end, which makes the J call doubtful. CDR3 length: 14 residues. Germline CDR1 ENHRY, CDR2 SYGVKD.

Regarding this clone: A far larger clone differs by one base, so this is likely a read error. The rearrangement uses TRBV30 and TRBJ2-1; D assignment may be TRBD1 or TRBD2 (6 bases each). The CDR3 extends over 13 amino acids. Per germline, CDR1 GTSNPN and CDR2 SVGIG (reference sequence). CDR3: CAWRTGRLNEQLF. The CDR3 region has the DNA TGTGCCTGGAGAACAGGGAGGTTGAATGAGCAGCTCTTC.

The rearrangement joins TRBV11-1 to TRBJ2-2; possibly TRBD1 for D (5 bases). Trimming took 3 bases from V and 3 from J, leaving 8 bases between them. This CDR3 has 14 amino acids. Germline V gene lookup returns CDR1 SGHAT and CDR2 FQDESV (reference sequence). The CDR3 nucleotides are TGTGCCAGCAGCTTGGACACCTACACCGGGGAGCTGTTTTTT. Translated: CASSLDTYTGELFF.

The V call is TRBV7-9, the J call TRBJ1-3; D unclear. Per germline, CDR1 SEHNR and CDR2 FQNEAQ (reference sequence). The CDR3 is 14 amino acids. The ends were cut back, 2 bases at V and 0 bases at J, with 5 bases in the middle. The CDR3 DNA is TGTGCCAGCAGCTTATCCGTCTCTGGAAACACCATATATTTT. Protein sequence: CASSLSVSGNTIYF.

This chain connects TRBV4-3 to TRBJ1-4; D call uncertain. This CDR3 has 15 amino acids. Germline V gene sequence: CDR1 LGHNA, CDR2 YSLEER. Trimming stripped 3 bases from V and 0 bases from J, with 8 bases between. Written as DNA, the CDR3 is TGCGCCAGCAGCCATTCCGGTGCAACTAATGAAAAACTGTTTTTT. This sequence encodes CASSHSGATNEKLFF.